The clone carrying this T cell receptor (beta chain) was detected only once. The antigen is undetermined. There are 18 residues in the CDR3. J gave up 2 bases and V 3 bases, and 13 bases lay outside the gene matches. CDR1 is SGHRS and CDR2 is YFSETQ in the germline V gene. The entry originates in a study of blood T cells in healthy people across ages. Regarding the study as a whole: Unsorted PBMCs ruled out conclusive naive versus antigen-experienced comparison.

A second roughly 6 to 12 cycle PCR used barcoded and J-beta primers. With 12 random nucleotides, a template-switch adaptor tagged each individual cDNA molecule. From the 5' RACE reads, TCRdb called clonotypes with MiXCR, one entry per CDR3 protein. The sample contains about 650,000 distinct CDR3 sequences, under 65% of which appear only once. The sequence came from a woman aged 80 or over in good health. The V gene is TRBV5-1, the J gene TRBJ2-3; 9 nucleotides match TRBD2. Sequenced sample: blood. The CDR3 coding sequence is TGCGCCAGCAGCTCGCTCCTAGCGGGACACCCCTACACAGATACGCAGTATTTT. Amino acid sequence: CASSSLLAGHPYTDTQYF.